This passage covers 16 T cell receptor beta chains from one sample sequenced in a study of technical replicates of blood from a handful of donors. Clones were sequenced by immunoSEQ multiplex PCR, and TCRdb holds only the in-frame ones, with some missing. The sample lists under 90,000 clones; around 93% were seen once. Sample: T cells isolated from PBMCs. Receptors originate from a human donor in good health.

This chain uses TRBV6-1 with TRBJ2-2; TRBD2 is a possible D gene (5 bases). The germline V gene encodes CDR1 MNHNS and CDR2 SASEGT. V lost 7 bases to trimming and J lost 1 base, with 10 bases between them. The CDR3 has 14 amino acids. CDR3 bases: TGTGCCAGCATTGCGGGCCAGAACACCGGGGAGCTGTTTTTT. Encoded protein: CASIAGQNTGELFF.

J is TRBJ2-7 and V is TRBV19, with D uncertain. Per germline, CDR1 LNHDA and CDR2 SQIVND (reference sequence). This CDR3 is built from 14 residues. Trimming stripped 1 base from V and 4 bases from J, with 11 bases between. The chain's CDR3 is CASSIGLPGYEQYF. The CDR3 DNA reads as TGTGCCAGTAGTATAGGTCTCCCCGGGTACGAGCAGTACTTC.

V and J are TRBV19 and TRBJ2-7; D is perhaps TRBD2 (5 bases). Trimming took 5 bases from V and 4 from J, leaving 12 bases between them. This CDR3 is built from 13 residues. Germline CDR1 and CDR2: LNHDA and SQIVND (reference sequence). The DNA for the CDR3 is TGTGCCAGTAGTGGTAGAGGGAAATACGAGCAGTACTTC. Its protein product is CASSGRGKYEQYF.

The count of this clone is one. The genes are TRBV6-5 and TRBJ1-1; 7 nucleotides align to TRBD1. This CDR3 spans 16 amino acids. J lost 1 base, V lost 2 bases, and 7 bases had no gene match. Germline values: CDR1 MNHEY, CDR2 SVGAGI. CDR3 amino acids: CASSYSSGTANTEAFF. The CDR3 coding sequence is TGTGCCAGCAGTTACAGCTCCGGGACAGCGAACACTGAAGCTTTCTTT.

V usage is TRBV18 and J usage is TRBJ2-7, with TRBD1 matching over 8 bases. From germline, CDR1 is KGHSH and CDR2 LQKENI. Trimming removed 4 bases from V and 6 bases from J; junction bases left unmatched: 8. The CDR3 runs to 14 residues. The CDR3 bases are TGTGCCAGCTCACTTGACCAGGGGGCCCGCGAGCAGTACTTC. Translated: CASSLDQGAREQYF.

The chain is built from TRBV27 and TRBJ1-5; 9 bases are a match to TRBD1. Germline V gene data show CDR1 as MNHEY and CDR2 as SMNVEV (reference sequence). The CDR3 extends over 17 amino acids. V lost 4 bases, J lost 8 bases, and 15 bases stayed unmatched. Here the CDR3 DNA reads TGTGCCAGCAGTTCCTCCTTTGGACAGGGGAAGAATGAGCCCCAGCATTTT. This codes for CASSSSFGQGKNEPQHF.

The genes are TRBV19 and TRBJ2-7; 9 nucleotides agree with TRBD1. This CDR3 has 15 amino acids. The junction had 5 bases not matched to a gene; V was cut back by 3 bases and J by 2 bases. Germline CDR1 reads LNHDA; CDR2 reads SQIVND (reference sequence). The CDR3 spells CASSIPGTGTYEQYF. CDR3 nucleotide sequence: TGTGCCAGTAGTATCCCCGGGACAGGGACCTACGAGCAGTACTTC.

This chain links TRBV30 with TRBJ2-7; no reliable D call. This CDR3 has 12 residues. Looked up from germline, CDR1 is GTSNPN and CDR2 is SVGIG (reference sequence). V lost 2 bases to trimming and J lost 2 bases, with 7 bases between them. The CDR3: CAWSSGPYEQYF. In DNA form, the CDR3 reads TGTGCCTGGAGTTCCGGTCCCTACGAGCAGTACTTC.

The chain joins TRBV7-9 to TRBJ1-2; D remains unclear. Looked up from germline, CDR1 is SEHNR and CDR2 is FQNEAQ (reference sequence). Trimming removed 5 bases from V and 6 bases from J, with 7 bases in between. The CDR3 contains 11 residues. The CDR3 spells CASSDTNGYTF. The CDR3 DNA is TGTGCCAGCAGCGACACCAATGGCTACACCTTC.

V and J are TRBV19 and TRBJ1-5; tentative D call: TRBD1 (5 bases). Per the germline V gene, CDR1 is LNHDA and CDR2 is SQIVND (reference sequence). V lost 5 bases and J 7 bases, leaving 12 bases between the germline ends. The CDR3 sequence is 13 residues long. CDR3 nucleotides: TGTGCCAGTAGTTTAACAGGTGGGCAGCCCCAGCATTTT. Translated, it gives CASSLTGGQPQHF.

The chain combines TRBV4-1 with TRBJ2-7; D not certain. V was shortened by 4 bases and J by 6 bases, with 19 bases between the two germline ends. CDR3 length equals 15 residues. Germline V gene lookup returns CDR1 MGHRA and CDR2 YSYEKL. DNA of the CDR3: TGCGCCAGCAGCCCCTCAACTATCCACTCACTCGAGCAGTACTTC. The encoded protein is CASSPSTIHSLEQYF.

The rearrangement joins TRBV6-5 to TRBJ1-1, with unresolved D. CDR1 is MNHEY and CDR2 is SVGAGI in the germline V gene. The V end was cut by 6 bases, the J end by 0 bases, with 8 bases between. CDR3 length equals 13 residues. The CDR3 nucleotides are TGTGCCAGCAGCTACCAAATGAACACTGAAGCTTTCTTT. Translating it yields CASSYQMNTEAFF.

This clone came up once. The chain has TRBV29-1 and TRBJ2-2, with 10 bases aligning to TRBD2. Per the germline V gene, CDR1 is SQVTM and CDR2 is ANQGSEA. The CDR3 sequence is 15 residues long. The trim removed 4 bases at V and 0 bases at J, leaving 2 bases unmatched. This CDR3 is CSVVTSGTNTGELFF. CDR3 coding DNA: TGCAGCGTTGTTACTAGCGGGACGAACACCGGGGAGCTGTTTTTT.

The count of this clone is one. The V call is TRBV4-1, the J call TRBJ1-2; TRBD1 aligns across 8 bases. The CDR3 is 17 amino acids. The germline V gene has CDR1 MGHRA and CDR2 YSYEKL. The trim removed 1 base at V and 4 bases at J, leaving 11 bases unmatched. CDR3 loop: CASSQGMARGLSYGYTF. CDR3 in DNA: TGCGCCAGCAGCCAAGGAATGGCCAGGGGGCTGAGCTATGGCTACACCTTC.

The genes are TRBV7-2 and TRBJ2-7; TRBD2 is a possible D gene (5 bases). V shed 6 bases and J shed 6 bases, with 18 bases lying between them. The CDR3 has 14 amino acids. Germline assignment: CDR1 SGHTA and CDR2 FQGNSA. The CDR3 DNA reads TGTGCCAGCAGGAGTGCGAGAGGGTCCGGCGAGCAGTACTTC. Translation gives CASRSARGSGEQYF.

This sequence joins TRBV30 and TRBJ1-1, with 8 bases identical to TRBD1. The germline CDR1 and CDR2 sequences are GTSNPN and SVGIG (reference sequence). The V and J ends lost 3 bases and 5 bases, in that order; junction bases with no gene match: 8. This CDR3 region has 14 residues. This CDR3 reads CAWRSGGDGTEAFF. The CDR3 DNA is TGTGCCTGGAGATCAGGGGGCGATGGGACTGAAGCTTTCTTT.